The 12 T cell receptor beta chains in this list originate from one sample, sequenced in a study of blood T cell repertoires in COVID-19. Here immunoSEQ multiplex PCR was the method, and the copy in TCRdb shows in-frame clones only, minus some. The sample records roughly 91,000 clones, almost 85% being singletons. Specimen: peripheral blood. These receptors originate from a woman of 80 years or more with acute or convalescent COVID-19.

The chain combines TRBV28 with TRBJ1-2, with 7 bases aligning to TRBD1. The CDR3 is 14 amino acids. V dropped 3 bases and J dropped 2; count of bases not matched to a gene: 3. From germline, CDR1 is MDHEN and CDR2 SYDVKM. In nucleotides, the CDR3 is TGTGCCAGCAGTTTTCCGGACAGGAACTATGGCTACACCTTC. This sequence encodes CASSFPDRNYGYTF.

This clone was picked up one time. V usage is TRBV3-1 (or the pseudogene TRBV3-2) and J usage is TRBJ2-5; 9 positions agree with TRBD2. The CDR3 totals 13 residues. Germline V CDR1 and CDR2: LGHDT, YNNKEL (reference sequence). Losses at the gene ends were 5 bases for V and 9 bases for J; bases not matched to a gene: 7. The CDR3 reads CASSNQAGGAQYF. The CDR3 bases are TGTGCCAGCAGCAACCAGGCGGGAGGGGCCCAGTACTTC.

The V and J genes are TRBV3-1 (or the pseudogene TRBV3-2) and TRBJ1-2; D not resolved. In germline, CDR1 is LGHDT, CDR2 YNNKEL (reference sequence). V lost 0 bases and J lost 4, with 12 bases in between. The CDR3 is 15 amino acids. The CDR3 DNA is TGTGCCAGCAGCCAAGAATCGCTTCCGAGCTATGGCTACACCTTC. Translating gives CASSQESLPSYGYTF.

On this clone: One end of the junction fails to match germline, which may point to a read error. V usage is TRBV12-3 or TRBV12-4 and J usage is TRBJ2-2, with D possibly being TRBD2 (6 bases). The CDR3 loop spans 11 amino acids. CDR3 in amino acids: CASAYSGELFF. In DNA, the CDR3 is TGTGCCAGCGCCTATTCGGGGGAACTGTTTTTT.

The CDR3 region is CASSRAPSGVQGTQYF. In DNA form, the CDR3 reads TGTGCCAGCAGTCGGGCCCCTAGCGGGGTCCAGGGTACGCAGTATTTT. This sequence joins TRBV7-2 and TRBJ2-3; 9 positions match TRBD2. Germline assignment: CDR1 SGHTA and CDR2 FQGNSA. The V segment lost 6 bases and the J segment 8 bases; nucleotides outside the gene matches: 15. The CDR3 has 16 residues.

The chain uses TRBV5-1 and TRBJ2-3; TRBD2 aligns across 10 bases. CDR3 length: 14 amino acids. J gave up 3 bases and V 4 bases, and 2 bases lay outside the gene matches. CDR1 and CDR2 (germline): SGHRS, YFSETQ. CDR3 region: CASSGGLATDTQYF. The CDR3 nucleotides are TGCGCCAGCAGCGGGGGACTAGCGACAGATACGCAGTATTTT.

The V call is TRBV12-3 or TRBV12-4, the J call TRBJ1-1, with TRBD1 as a possible D gene (6 bases). V shed 7 bases and J shed 8 bases, with 17 bases lying between them. The CDR3 sequence is 13 residues long. CDR3 in amino acids: CASIPKGGLEAFF. The CDR3 DNA sequence: TGTGCCAGCATCCCCAAGGGGGGGCTCGAAGCTTTCTTT.

J is TRBJ2-2 and V is TRBV6-5, with D tentatively TRBD2 (5 bases). The CDR3 spans 14 residues. The germline gives CDR1 MNHEY, CDR2 SVGAGI. The V end was cut by 6 bases, the J end by 0 bases, with 8 bases between. The CDR3 DNA is TGTGCCAGCAGGGACGGGACGAACACCGGGGAGCTGTTTTTT. It yields the protein CASRDGTNTGELFF.

The chain links TRBV24-1 to TRBJ1-5; perhaps TRBD1 as D (5 bases). CDR3 length: 13 residues. V lost 9 bases and J 5 bases, leaving 13 bases between the germline ends. In germline, CDR1 is KGHDR, CDR2 SFDVKD. The CDR3 bases are TGTGCCACCTTTGACAGAAAAGATCAGCCCCAGCATTTT. Amino acid sequence: CATFDRKDQPQHF.

This clone showed up just a few times. This chain links TRBV9 with TRBJ2-7; D perhaps matches TRBD2 (7 bases). V was pared by 3 bases and J by 4 bases, with 14 bases between. Germline-derived CDR1 and CDR2 are SGDLS and YYNGEE. CDR3 size: 14 residues. Here the CDR3 DNA reads TGTGCCAGCAGCGACAAGGGAGGGGGTTACGAGCAGTACTTC. It codes for CASSDKGGGYEQYF.

The chain is built from TRBV3-1 (or the pseudogene TRBV3-2) and TRBJ2-3; 8 bases agree with TRBD2. The junction had 5 bases not matched to a gene; V was cut back by 5 bases and J by 4 bases. The CDR3 length is 14 residues. Germline lookup yields CDR1 LGHDT and CDR2 YNNKEL (reference sequence). The CDR3 DNA is TGTGCCAGCAGCGCTACTAGCGGCCCAGATACGCAGTATTTT. It yields the protein CASSATSGPDTQYF.

The V call is TRBV3-1 (or the pseudogene TRBV3-2), the J call TRBJ1-1; D gene unclear. The germline V and J ends were trimmed by 1 base and 5 bases, with 8 bases remaining between them. The CDR3 sequence is 13 residues long. Per germline, CDR1 LGHDT and CDR2 YNNKEL (reference sequence). The CDR3 nucleotides read TGTGCCAGCAGCCAAGCCGGCGGGACTGAAGCTTTCTTT. Its protein is CASSQAGGTEAFF.